This T cell receptor (beta chain) was retrieved from a study of blood T cell repertoires in COVID-19. TCRdb's copy holds only in-frame clones and misses some; the assay was immunoSEQ multiplex PCR. The sample consists of some 200,000 clones, 83% of them appearing once. CDR1 and CDR2 (germline): LNHDA, SQIVND (reference sequence). The CDR3 runs to 17 residues. V lost 5 bases and J lost 4; bases outside the gene matches: 10. The gene calls are TRBV19 and TRBJ1-5, with TRBD1 matching over 11 bases. The sequencing input was PBMCs or T cells enriched from blood (not recorded which). The origin of this receptor is a woman aged 50 to 65 who had been exposed to COVID-19. The CDR3 reads CASSRGTGGGGNQPQHF. CDR3 sequence (DNA): TGTGCCAGTAGTCGTGGGACAGGGGGAGGTGGAAATCAGCCCCAGCATTTT.